Below, one T cell receptor beta chain is given with its context. Assay: immunoSEQ multiplex PCR; the TCRdb copy retains only in-frame clones and omits some. The repertoire consists of 85,000 to 120,000 clones, with under 95% occurring once and the leading ten covering 2% to 3%. The data derive from a study of control samples from healthy donors and cancer patients. The CDR3 is 15 residues long. From germline, CDR1 is MDHEN and CDR2 SYDVKM. V was shortened by 1 base and J by 1 base, with 8 bases between the two germline ends. The sequenced sample was blood. The chain recombines TRBV28 with TRBJ1-5, with D unclear. The receptor's source is a woman younger than 35 in good health. CDR3: CASSLLVGSNQPQHF. The CDR3 nucleotides read TGTGCCAGCAGTTTATTGGTAGGAAGCAATCAGCCCCAGCATTTT.